This entry lists 18 T cell receptor beta chains sequenced from one sample in a study of blood T cell repertoires in COVID-19. TCRdb's copy holds only in-frame clones and misses some; the assay was immunoSEQ multiplex PCR. Among more than 300,000 clones, around 87% were seen once, and the ten largest hold roughly 2%. Sequenced: PBMCs or T cells enriched from blood (not recorded which). The receptors originated from a middle-aged man in a cohort exposed to, infected with or recovered from COVID-19 (not recorded which).

V usage is TRBV25-1 and J usage is TRBJ2-3; tentatively, D is TRBD2 (6 bases). The germline CDR1 and CDR2 sequences are MGHDK and SYGVNS. This CDR3 comprises 16 residues. V was cut by 2 bases and J by 5 bases, with 17 bases left in between. CDR3 sequence: CASSEQLAGGGDTQYF. The CDR3 nucleotides are TGTGCCAGCAGTGAACAACTAGCCGGAGGAGGAGATACGCAGTATTTT.

The chain uses TRBV11-1 and TRBJ2-3; D remains unclear. Germline lookup yields CDR1 SGHAT and CDR2 FQDESV (reference sequence). The CDR3 runs to 12 residues. Trimming stripped 3 bases from V and 2 bases from J, with 3 bases between. The DNA for the CDR3 is TGTGCCAGCAGCTTCTCCACAGATACGCAGTATTTT. As protein: CASSFSTDTQYF.

The rearrangement links TRBV4-1 to TRBJ2-7; 7 positions agree with TRBD2. CDR1 MGHRA and CDR2 YSYEKL come from the germline V gene. The CDR3 covers 16 residues. V trimming: 1 base; J trimming: 1 base; junction bases outside the gene matches: 7. The DNA of the CDR3 is TGCGCCAGCAGCCAAGGTCTGGGACTACGTTCCTACGAGCAGTACTTC. Protein: CASSQGLGLRSYEQYF.

This rearrangement joins TRBV6-5 to TRBJ2-7, with TRBD1 matching over 10 bases. CDR3 length: 15 residues. The germline gives CDR1 MNHEY, CDR2 SVGAGI. J gave up 2 bases and V 6 bases, and 7 bases lay outside the gene matches. CDR3 in amino acids: CASRRGTGATYEQYF. CDR3 sequence (DNA): TGTGCCAGCAGACGGGGGACAGGGGCGACCTACGAGCAGTACTTC.

The chain is built from TRBV13 and TRBJ2-1; TRBD2 might be the D (6 bases). V was shortened by 5 bases and J by 2 bases, with 13 bases between the two germline ends. Looked up from germline, CDR1 is PRHDT and CDR2 is FYEKMQ (reference sequence). The CDR3 totals 15 residues. DNA of the CDR3: TGTGCCAGCAGCCTCCTGGCGGGAACCTACAATGAGCAGTTCTTC. This translates into CASSLLAGTYNEQFF.

The chain couples TRBV6-5 to TRBJ1-5, with a weak D call TRBD1 (6 bases). Per germline, CDR1 MNHEY and CDR2 SVGAGI. Trimming left V 7 bases short and J 5 bases short, with 15 bases between. The length of the CDR3 is 14 residues. The CDR3 here is CASTQGGHYQPQHF. The DNA of the CDR3 is TGTGCCAGCACCCAAGGGGGACATTATCAGCCCCAGCATTTT.

Remarks on this clone: Other DNA variants within this sample encode the same CDR3. The chain recombines TRBV7-9 with TRBJ2-1; 12 nucleotides match TRBD2. J was trimmed by 0 bases and V by 4 bases; bases with no gene match: 4. The CDR3 extends over 17 amino acids. Germline loops: CDR1 SEHNR, CDR2 FQNEAQ (reference sequence). The CDR3 region has the DNA TGTGCCAGCAGCTCAGGACTAGCGGGAAGCTCCTACAATGAGCAGTTCTTC. Its translation is CASSSGLAGSSYNEQFF.

The J gene is TRBJ2-5, the V gene TRBV29-1; TRBD1 agrees at 10 bases. In germline, CDR1 is SQVTM, CDR2 ANQGSEA. The CDR3 runs 15 residues. V lost 0 bases to trimming and J lost 5 bases; unmatched junction nucleotides: 6. CDR3 bases: TGCAGCGTTGAAGATTGGACAGGGGGACGGGAGACCCAGTACTTC. It specifies CSVEDWTGGRETQYF.

The rearrangement uses TRBV13 and TRBJ2-7, with a weak D call TRBD1 (5 bases). CDR1 is PRHDT, CDR2 FYEKMQ, per germline (reference sequence). The CDR3 is made up of 14 amino acids. Trimming removed 5 bases from V and 4 bases from J, with 15 bases in between. The CDR3 nucleotides are TGTGCCAGCAGCATCGGACATCTCCCATACGAGCAGTACTTC. Protein: CASSIGHLPYEQYF.

The rearrangement links TRBV11-2 to TRBJ1-2, with D unclear. CDR1 is SGHAT and CDR2 is FQNNGV in the germline V gene. The V end lost 5 bases, the J end lost 2 bases, and 12 bases lay between the germline ends. This CDR3 region has 14 residues. The CDR3 region has the DNA TGTGCCAGCAGCCCTCGGGCGGGAAACTATGGCTACACCTTC. It codes for CASSPRAGNYGYTF.

This clone was counted once. The chain uses TRBV9 and TRBJ2-3; D uncertain. Germline V lookup: CDR1 SGDLS, CDR2 YYNGEE. The CDR3 is made up of 14 amino acids. V shed 0 bases and J shed 0 bases, with 5 bases lying between them. CDR3: CASSVAGSTDTQYF. Written as DNA, the CDR3 is TGTGCCAGCAGCGTAGCGGGTAGCACAGATACGCAGTATTTT.

The genes are TRBV14 and TRBJ2-3, with 8 bases fitting TRBD2. The CDR3 is 20 amino acids. Germline assignment: CDR1 SGHDN and CDR2 FVKESK. Unmatched junction bases numbered 20, after V lost 5 bases and J lost 1 base. DNA for the CDR3: TGTGCCAGCAGCGAGACCCTTCCGAGGGGACTAGTACTGGGCACAGATACGCAGTATTTT. This codes for CASSETLPRGLVLGTDTQYF.

As DNA, the CDR3 is TGTGCCAGCAGCTTCGGGACAACCTCCTACAATGAGCAGTTCTTC. Amino acid sequence: CASSFGTTSYNEQFF. The chain employs TRBV7-8 and TRBJ2-1, with D perhaps matching TRBD1 (6 bases). The germline CDR1 and CDR2 sequences are SGHVS and FQNEAQ. V lost 3 bases, J lost 0 bases, and 9 bases lay in between. The CDR3 consists of 15 residues.

This rearrangement joins TRBV18 to TRBJ1-5; D is unresolved. Germline V gives CDR1 KGHSH, CDR2 LQKENI. V gave up 1 base and J gave up 0 bases, with 10 bases separating them. The CDR3 covers 16 residues. The CDR3 nucleotides are TGTGCCAGCTCACCACGAGTTCGTGATAGCAATCAGCCCCAGCATTTT. It specifies CASSPRVRDSNQPQHF.

The chain is built from TRBV28 and TRBJ2-1, with 8 nucleotides matching TRBD2. Germline V gene sequence: CDR1 MDHEN, CDR2 SYDVKM. This CDR3 is built from 15 residues. Trimming cost V 1 base and J 8 bases; bases outside gene matches: 7. The chain's CDR3 is CASSLSPGLDYEQFF. The CDR3 coding sequence is TGTGCCAGCAGTTTATCGCCGGGACTAGACTATGAGCAGTTCTTC.

The chain uses TRBV7-9 and TRBJ1-2; D may be TRBD1 (6 bases). The CDR3 is 14 amino acids. CDR1 and CDR2 (germline): SEHNR, FQNEAQ (reference sequence). V shed 5 bases and J shed 4 bases, with 14 bases lying between them. CDR3 in DNA: TGTGCCAGCAGCCAGGACAGAATGGGCTATGGCTACACCTTC. Translated: CASSQDRMGYGYTF.

The chain has TRBV9 and TRBJ2-3; D not certain. Trimming pared 0 bases from V and 0 bases from J, leaving 11 bases between. CDR3 size: 16 residues. CDR1 SGDLS and CDR2 YYNGEE come from the germline V gene. The CDR3 nucleotides read TGTGCCAGCAGCGTAGTAGTCCTAACTAGCACAGATACGCAGTATTTT. Amino acid sequence: CASSVVVLTSTDTQYF.

The V call is TRBV5-1, the J call TRBJ2-7; 7 nucleotides line up with TRBD2. The CDR3 sequence is 15 residues long. Germline V gene sequence: CDR1 SGHRS, CDR2 YFSETQ. V lost 0 bases and J lost 0; bases outside the gene matches: 3. Here the CDR3 DNA reads TGCGCCAGCAGCTTGGTTTCTAGCGGCTCCTACGAGCAGTACTTC. This encodes CASSLVSSGSYEQYF.